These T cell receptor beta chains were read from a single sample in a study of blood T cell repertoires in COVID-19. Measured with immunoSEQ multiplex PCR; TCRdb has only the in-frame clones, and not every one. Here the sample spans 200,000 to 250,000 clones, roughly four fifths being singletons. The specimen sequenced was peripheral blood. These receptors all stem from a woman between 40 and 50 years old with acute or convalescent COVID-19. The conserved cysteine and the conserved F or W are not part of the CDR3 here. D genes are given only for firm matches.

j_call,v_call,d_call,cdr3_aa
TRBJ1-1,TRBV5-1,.,ASSLGPEAF
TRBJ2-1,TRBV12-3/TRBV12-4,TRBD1,ASSLTGVYEQF
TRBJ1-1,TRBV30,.,AFRVNTEAF
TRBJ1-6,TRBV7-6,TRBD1,ASSLATGVGSPLH
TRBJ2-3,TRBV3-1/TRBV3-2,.,ASSQWIRGVGDTDTQY
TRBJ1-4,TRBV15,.,ATSRRSEYEKLF
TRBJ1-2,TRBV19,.,ASSIDASGVYGYT
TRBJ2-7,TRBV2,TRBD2,ASSEPASGVISYEQY
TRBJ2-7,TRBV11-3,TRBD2,ASSLVWGTSGMTYEQY
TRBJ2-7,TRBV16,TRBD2,ASSQSRQGGDEQY
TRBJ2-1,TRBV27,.,ASSFISESYNEQF
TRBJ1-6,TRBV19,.,ASSIETSRGDSPLH
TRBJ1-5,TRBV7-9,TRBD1,ASSRQGSNQPQH
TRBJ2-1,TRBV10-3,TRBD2,AISDPTSGAHFSYNEQF
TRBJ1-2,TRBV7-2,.,ASSLTRDNYGYT
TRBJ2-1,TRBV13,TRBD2,ASSRGTSGFNEQF
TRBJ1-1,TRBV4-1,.,ASSQLYGTEAF
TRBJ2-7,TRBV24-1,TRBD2,ATSDPSGSYEQY
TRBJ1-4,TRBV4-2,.,ASSRESTSGNEKLF
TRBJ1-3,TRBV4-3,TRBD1,ASSHVLQGASGNTIY
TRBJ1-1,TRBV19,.,ASTRDRPNTEAF
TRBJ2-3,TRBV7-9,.,ASTHGERAPIPSGDTQY
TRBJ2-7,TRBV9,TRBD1,ASSAETGIYEQY
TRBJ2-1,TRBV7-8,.,ASSSGVVEQF
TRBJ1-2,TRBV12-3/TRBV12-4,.,ASSWSLSGYT
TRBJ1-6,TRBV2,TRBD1,ASRAPGQGALVSYNSPLH
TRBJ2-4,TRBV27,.,ASSLSLPTKNIQY
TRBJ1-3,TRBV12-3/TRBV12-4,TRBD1,ASSSGQGYTIY
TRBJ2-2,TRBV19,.,AGSTPGDTGELF
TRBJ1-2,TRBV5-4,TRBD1,ASRSSYRGLSYGYT
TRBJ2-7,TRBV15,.,ATSRAREGEQY
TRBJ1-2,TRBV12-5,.,ASGLGVADNYGYT
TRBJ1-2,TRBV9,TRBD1,ASTKGHRGPPYGYT
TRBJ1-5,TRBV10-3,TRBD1,AIRFDRDQPQH
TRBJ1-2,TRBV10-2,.,ASSEGADYGYT
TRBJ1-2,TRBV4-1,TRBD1,ASSHRTGDGYT
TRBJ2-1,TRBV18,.,ASSPIRTNKDEQF
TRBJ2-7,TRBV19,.,ASSIGSRGDRSYEQY
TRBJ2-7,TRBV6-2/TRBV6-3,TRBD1,ASGRLGQGAYEQY
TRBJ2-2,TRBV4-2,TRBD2,ASSQPGLAVNTGELF
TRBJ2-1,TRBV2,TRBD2,ASSEILADYNEQF
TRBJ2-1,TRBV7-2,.,ASNGYNEQF
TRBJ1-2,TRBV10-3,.,AISESQQPRGYGYT
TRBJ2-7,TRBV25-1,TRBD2,ASSRTSAGYEQY
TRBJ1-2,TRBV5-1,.,ASSLEDRPNYGYT